The 27 T cell receptor beta chains given below trace back to one sample, sequenced in a study of T cell changes during pregnancy in multiple sclerosis. TCRdb's table, derived via immunoSEQ multiplex PCR, lists solely in-frame clones and lacks some. The profile shows some 85,000 clones, just under 95% of them singletons. Material: peripheral blood, obtained in the third trimester of pregnancy. These receptors were taken from a female donor with multiple sclerosis, enrolled in a pregnancy study.

This clone came up once. V usage is TRBV4-1 and J usage is TRBJ1-2; 9 nucleotides match TRBD1. The trim removed 2 bases at V and 6 bases at J, leaving 10 bases unmatched. Germline V CDR1 and CDR2: MGHRA, YSYEKL. This CDR3 is 16 amino acids long. The CDR3 loop reads CASSQLAAGTGNGYTF. In DNA form, the CDR3 reads TGCGCCAGCAGCCAACTAGCGGCCGGGACAGGGAATGGCTACACCTTC.

This clone was found once. The V and J genes are TRBV5-5 and TRBJ1-1; D unresolved. The CDR3 has 13 residues. The V and J ends lost 3 bases and 0 bases respectively, with 6 bases between them. Germline loops: CDR1 SGHKS, CDR2 YYEKEE (reference sequence). The CDR3 protein is CASSWAMNTEAFF. CDR3 nucleotides: TGTGCCAGCAGCTGGGCCATGAACACTGAAGCTTTCTTT.

The chain has TRBV11-2 and TRBJ2-3, with 10 nucleotides matching TRBD2. Germline CDR1 SGHAT, CDR2 FQNNGV. Trimming removed 2 bases from V and 5 bases from J; junction bases left unmatched: 7. The CDR3 is 16 amino acids. The CDR3 reads CASSLNLAGVGDTQYF. The DNA of the CDR3 is TGTGCCAGCAGCTTAAACCTAGCGGGAGTTGGAGATACGCAGTATTTT.

J is TRBJ2-7 and V is TRBV5-6; tentative D call: TRBD1 (6 bases). Germline CDR1 and CDR2: SGHDT and YYEEEE. Between the trimmed V and J ends, which lost 2 bases and 6 bases, there was a span of 15 bases. The CDR3 has 14 residues. The DNA for the CDR3 is TGTGCCAGCAGCTTTCTACAGGGAGCCCGCGAGCAGTACTTC. Translation gives CASSFLQGAREQYF.

This chain links TRBV2 with TRBJ2-2; D gene uncertain. CDR3 length: 14 residues. Germline CDR1 SNHLY, CDR2 FYNNEI. V gave up 6 bases and J gave up 4 bases, with 12 bases separating them. This chain's CDR3 is CASRGLSGTGELFF. The CDR3 DNA follows: TGTGCCAGCAGGGGTCTTTCGGGCACCGGGGAGCTGTTTTTT.

The V and J genes are TRBV7-8 and TRBJ2-5, with D perhaps TRBD1 (7 bases). V shed 7 bases and J shed 5 bases, with 14 bases lying between them. CDR1 and CDR2 from the germline V gene are SGHVS and FQNEAQ. The CDR3 is made up of 13 amino acids. CDR3 region: CASKVRGVETQYF. CDR3 DNA sequence: TGTGCCAGCAAGGTCAGGGGGGTCGAGACCCAGTACTTC.

The rearrangement joins TRBV4-2 to TRBJ1-2; no definite D call. Looked up from germline, CDR1 is LGHNA and CDR2 is YNFKEQ. The CDR3 contains 12 residues. V was cut by 3 bases and J by 4 bases, with 6 bases left in between. This chain's CDR3 is CASSQNSYGYTF. For the CDR3, the DNA is TGTGCCAGCAGCCAGAACAGCTATGGCTACACCTTC.

The genes are TRBV6-1 and TRBJ1-5, with D perhaps TRBD1 (6 bases). The CDR3 consists of 14 residues. Trimming removed 5 bases at V and 1 base at J, with 9 bases between. Germline V gene data show CDR1 as MNHNS and CDR2 as SASEGT. CDR3: CASSKQGSNQPQHF. CDR3 nucleotides: TGTGCCAGCAGTAAACAGGGCAGCAATCAGCCCCAGCATTTT.

The CDR3 region has the DNA TGTGCCAGCAGTCGGGAGGGGCGAAGCTCCTACAATGAGCAGTTCTTC. It specifies CASSREGRSSYNEQFF. The gene calls are TRBV5-8 and TRBJ2-1; TRBD2 agrees at 8 bases. Trimming removed 5 bases from V and 0 bases from J; junction bases left unmatched: 7. The CDR3 spans 16 residues. Germline CDR1 reads SGHTS; CDR2 reads YDEGEE.

J is TRBJ1-5 and V is TRBV6-1; a weak D match, TRBD1 (6 bases). Germline values: CDR1 MNHNS, CDR2 SASEGT. Trimming removed 3 bases from V and 0 bases from J, with 12 bases in between. The CDR3 spans 16 residues. CDR3 DNA: TGTGCCAGCAGTGAGAAGGGACAACTTAGCAATCAGCCCCAGCATTTT. This codes for CASSEKGQLSNQPQHF.

The chain uses TRBV4-1 and TRBJ2-3; no reliable D call. CDR3 length equals 12 residues. Germline values: CDR1 MGHRA, CDR2 YSYEKL. V shed 4 bases and J shed 5 bases, with 7 bases lying between them. Here the CDR3 reads CASSPPLDTQYF. The CDR3 DNA reads as TGCGCCAGCAGCCCTCCCCTAGATACGCAGTATTTT.

This sequence joins TRBV30 and TRBJ2-7; D remains unclear. The CDR3 loop spans 11 amino acids. CDR1 GTSNPN and CDR2 SVGIG come from the germline V gene (reference sequence). Between the trimmed V and J ends, which lost 3 bases and 9 bases, there was a span of 12 bases. The CDR3 sequence is CAWSPIRGQYF. The CDR3 DNA sequence: TGTGCCTGGAGCCCAATACGAGGGCAGTACTTC.

V gene TRBV7-9 combines with J gene TRBJ2-7, with 7 bases matching TRBD2. From germline, CDR1 is SEHNR and CDR2 FQNEAQ (reference sequence). This CDR3 has 14 residues. V lost 0 bases to trimming and J lost 2 bases; unmatched junction nucleotides: 1. The CDR3 loop reads CASSLAGGAYEQYF. CDR3 nucleotides: TGTGCCAGCAGCTTAGCGGGAGGGGCCTACGAGCAGTACTTC.

J is TRBJ2-3 and V is TRBV27, with a possible D match to TRBD1 (6 bases). The CDR3 runs to 14 residues. Germline loops: CDR1 MNHEY, CDR2 SMNVEV (reference sequence). V lost 3 bases and J 6 bases, leaving 13 bases between the germline ends. CDR3 sequence reads: CASSFGQGRDTQYF. The CDR3 region has the DNA TGTGCCAGCAGTTTTGGTCAGGGGCGCGATACGCAGTATTTT.

This clone showed up just once. J is TRBJ1-1 and V is TRBV14; D not certain. Trimming took off 3 bases at V and 0 bases at J, with 14 bases between the two ends. The length of the CDR3 is 16 residues. Germline V lookup: CDR1 SGHDN, CDR2 FVKESK. The CDR3 region is CASSQGRIGLNTEAFF. DNA of the CDR3: TGTGCCAGCAGCCAGGGGAGGATAGGGCTGAACACTGAAGCTTTCTTT.

The chain carries TRBV11-2 and TRBJ1-2; D is undetermined. Germline V CDR1 and CDR2: SGHAT, FQNNGV. The CDR3 extends over 14 amino acids. Trimming removed 4 bases at V and 6 bases at J, with 15 bases between. CDR3 nucleotide sequence: TGTGCCAGCAGCTATTGGGAGCCGACGGATGGCTACACCTTC. It translates to CASSYWEPTDGYTF.

This chain uses TRBV28 with TRBJ1-2, with D maybe TRBD1 (5 bases). V was cut by 7 bases and J by 3 bases, with 15 bases left in between. The CDR3 totals 14 residues. Germline V gene sequence: CDR1 MDHEN, CDR2 SYDVKM. The DNA for the CDR3 is TGTGCCAGCACCAACTCCGGGGGGTACTATGGCTACACCTTC. Its translation: CASTNSGGYYGYTF.

The V and J genes are TRBV25-1 and TRBJ2-1, with 13 bases fitting TRBD2. Germline V gene sequence: CDR1 MGHDK, CDR2 SYGVNS. Trimming at V came to 1 base and at J to 4 bases, leaving 4 bases not matched to a gene. CDR3 length: 17 amino acids. The CDR3 loop is CASSESWGLAGYNEQFF. The CDR3 nucleotides read TGTGCCAGCAGTGAATCTTGGGGACTAGCGGGGTACAATGAGCAGTTCTTC.

This clone was recorded once. This chain uses TRBV9 with TRBJ2-2, with a possible D match to TRBD2 (7 bases). The germline gives CDR1 SGDLS, CDR2 YYNGEE. V dropped 3 bases and J dropped 6 bases, with 18 bases sitting between them. The CDR3 covers 16 residues. CDR3 amino acids: CASSGKGGGPPGELFF. CDR3 nucleotides: TGTGCCAGCAGCGGAAAAGGGGGGGGGCCTCCCGGGGAGCTGTTTTTT.

This clone has a single count. V gene TRBV15 combines with J gene TRBJ2-5, with TRBD2 matching 11 bases. The CDR3 contains 17 residues. Looked up from germline, CDR1 is LNHNV and CDR2 is YYDKDF (reference sequence). Unmatched junction bases numbered 11, after V lost 0 bases and J lost 8 bases. The CDR3: CATSRDVAGGPLFTQYF. The CDR3 DNA sequence: TGTGCCACCAGCAGAGATGTAGCGGGAGGGCCTTTGTTTACCCAGTACTTC.

This chain links TRBV7-9 with TRBJ1-2; possible D gene TRBD1, 5 bases. Trimming removed 8 bases at V and 2 bases at J, with 12 bases between. CDR1 is SEHNR and CDR2 is FQNEAQ in the germline V gene (reference sequence). CDR3 size: 13 residues. This CDR3 reads CASLKAGNYGYTF. In DNA, the CDR3 is TGTGCCAGCCTAAAAGCAGGGAACTATGGCTACACCTTC.

The V gene is TRBV11-2, the J gene TRBJ1-1; unclear D gene. V shed 5 bases and J shed 1 base, with 11 bases lying between them. CDR3 length: 14 residues. In germline, CDR1 is SGHAT, CDR2 FQNNGV. The CDR3 nucleotides read TGTGCCAGCAGCCCGTACACGGGGAACACTGAAGCTTTCTTT. This sequence encodes CASSPYTGNTEAFF.

This sequence joins TRBV5-4 and TRBJ2-7; D is possibly TRBD1 (6 bases). Germline V gene sequence: CDR1 SGHNT, CDR2 YYREEE (reference sequence). The V and J ends lost 0 bases and 3 bases respectively, with 7 bases between them. The length of the CDR3 is 13 residues. CDR3 region: CASSLVGGYEQYF. The CDR3 DNA reads as TGTGCCAGCAGCTTGGTAGGGGGCTACGAGCAGTACTTC.

The V call is TRBV5-1, the J call TRBJ1-5, with D possibly matching TRBD1 (5 bases). Trimming removed 2 bases from V and 6 bases from J, with 12 bases in between. The CDR3 is 14 residues long. From germline, CDR1 is SGHRS and CDR2 YFSETQ. The DNA of the CDR3 is TGCGCCAGCAGCTTCGAAGGGGCCGGTCAGCCCCAGCATTTT. Its translation is CASSFEGAGQPQHF.

The J gene is TRBJ1-5, the V gene TRBV6-1, with D possibly TRBD1 on 6 matching bases. The CDR3 runs to 15 residues. CDR1 is MNHNS, CDR2 SASEGT, per germline. The ends were cut back, 7 bases at V and 2 bases at J, with 15 bases in the middle. CDR3 in DNA: TGTGCCAGCATTCCCACGGACAGTCGCAATCAGCCCCAGCATTTT. It encodes CASIPTDSRNQPQHF.

The chain recombines TRBV28 with TRBJ2-7; D possibly corresponds to TRBD1 (5 bases). V gave up 2 bases and J gave up 0 bases, with 8 bases separating them. Germline values: CDR1 MDHEN, CDR2 SYDVKM. The length of the CDR3 is 14 residues. Here the CDR3 DNA reads TGTGCCAGCAGTTTACAGGGTTACTCCTACGAGCAGTACTTC. Protein product: CASSLQGYSYEQYF.

The J gene is TRBJ2-7, the V gene TRBV27; D is possibly TRBD2 (5 bases). Trimming cost V 7 bases and J 3 bases, with 16 bases left between them. From germline, CDR1 is MNHEY and CDR2 SMNVEV (reference sequence). CDR3 length: 14 amino acids. CDR3 loop: CASKNLRADYEQYF. DNA for the CDR3: TGTGCCAGCAAGAACTTGAGGGCAGACTACGAGCAGTACTTC.